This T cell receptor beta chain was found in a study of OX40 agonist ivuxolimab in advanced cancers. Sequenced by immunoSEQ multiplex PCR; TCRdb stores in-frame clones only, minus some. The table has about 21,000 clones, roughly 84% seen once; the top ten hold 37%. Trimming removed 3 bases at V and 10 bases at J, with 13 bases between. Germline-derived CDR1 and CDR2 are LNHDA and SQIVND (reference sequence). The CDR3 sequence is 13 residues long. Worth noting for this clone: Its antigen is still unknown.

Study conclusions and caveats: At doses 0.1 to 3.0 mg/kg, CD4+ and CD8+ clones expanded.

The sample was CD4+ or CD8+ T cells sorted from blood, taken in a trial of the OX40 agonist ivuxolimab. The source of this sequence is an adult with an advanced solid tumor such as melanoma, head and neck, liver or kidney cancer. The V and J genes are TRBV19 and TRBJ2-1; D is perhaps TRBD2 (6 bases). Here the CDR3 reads CASSIRGGGEQFF. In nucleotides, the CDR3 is TGTGCCAGTAGTATCCGGGGAGGAGGAGAGCAGTTCTTC.